This entry lists 21 T cell receptor beta chains sequenced from one sample in a study of CD8 T cells in Susac syndrome. The authors reverse transcribed roughly 0.5 to 1 ug RNA with random hexamers. Using its own MiXCR run on the immunoSEQ multiplex PCR reads, TCRdb lists one record per CDR3 protein. The table records 150,000 or so distinct CDR3 sequences, 90% to 95% of them present only once. The sequencing input was CD8+ T cells from PBMCs. These receptor sequences come from a human donor with multiple sclerosis.

The genes are TRBV12-3 or TRBV12-4 and TRBJ1-1; D call uncertain. The V gene lost 3 bases and the J gene lost 7 bases, with 12 bases spanning the gap. The CDR3 is 13 amino acids. This CDR3 reads CASSFGRRVEAFF. In nucleotides, the CDR3 is TGTGCCAGCAGTTTCGGGCGGCGAGTTGAAGCTTTCTTT.

V and J are TRBV15 and TRBJ2-7; TRBD2 matches 10 bases. Trimming removed 3 bases from V and 4 bases from J; junction bases left unmatched: 6. This CDR3 contains 15 residues. Germline V gene sequence: CDR1 LNHNV, CDR2 YYDKDF (reference sequence). Here the CDR3 reads CATSRERGGRYEQYF. CDR3 coding DNA: TGTGCCACCAGCAGGGAGCGGGGGGGCCGGTACGAGCAGTACTTC.

The rearrangement joins TRBV3-1 to TRBJ2-5; either TRBD1 or TRBD2 may fit D (6 bases each). V was shortened by 0 bases and J by 5 bases, with 19 bases between the two germline ends. Germline values: CDR1 LGHDT, CDR2 YNNKEL (reference sequence). This CDR3 spans 17 amino acids. DNA of the CDR3: TGTGCCAGCAGCCAAGATCGCCTGGAGACTAGGGGGGAGACCCAGTACTTC. It yields the protein CASSQDRLETRGETQYF.

The rearrangement links TRBV7-6 to TRBJ2-7; D is perhaps TRBD2 (6 bases). Germline loops: CDR1 SGHVS, CDR2 FNYEAQ. There are 15 residues in the CDR3. The V end was cut by 2 bases, the J end by 7 bases, with 18 bases between. Here the CDR3 reads CASSLKRGGVGEQYF. CDR3 sequence (DNA): TGTGCCAGCAGCTTAAAAAGAGGCGGGGTCGGGGAGCAGTACTTC.

About this clonotype itself: At one boundary the junction diverges from the germline segment, which might be a read error. The DNA of the CDR3 is TGTGCCGGCAGTTTAAGGCAGGGTGGACATTCACCCCTCCACTTT. Protein sequence: CAGSLRQGGHSPLHF. The V gene is TRBV12-3 or TRBV12-4, the J gene TRBJ1-6; D perhaps matches TRBD1 (5 bases). CDR3 length: 15 residues.

The rearrangement joins TRBV4-1 to TRBJ1-2; D gene uncertain. Germline CDR1 is MGHRA and CDR2 is YSYEKL. V lost 4 bases and J 0 bases, leaving 15 bases between the germline ends. This CDR3 spans 16 amino acids. CDR3 protein: CASSPSRAASNYGYTF. The CDR3 DNA is TGCGCCAGCAGCCCCAGTCGGGCAGCGTCTAACTATGGCTACACCTTC.

The V gene is TRBV20-1, the J gene TRBJ2-1; D is ambiguous. Germline V gene data show CDR1 as DFQATT and CDR2 as SNEGSKA (reference sequence). The V end was cut by 0 bases, the J end by 9 bases, with 15 bases between. CDR3 size: 14 residues. The CDR3 is CSARDRARAFEQFF. CDR3 coding DNA: TGCAGTGCTAGAGATCGAGCGAGAGCTTTTGAGCAGTTCTTC.

This rearrangement joins TRBV9 to TRBJ1-2; D uncertain. The CDR3 extends over 13 amino acids. The germline CDR1 and CDR2 sequences are SGDLS and YYNGEE. Trimming removed 0 bases at V and 2 bases at J, with 5 bases between. CDR3 region: CASSVADNYGYTF. The CDR3 region has the DNA TGTGCCAGCAGCGTAGCTGACAACTATGGCTACACCTTC. The variable domain in full, completed from reference TRBV9 and TRBJ1-2, reads DSGVTQTPKHLITATGQRVTLRCSPRSGDLSVYWYQQSLDQGLQFLIQYYNGEERAKGNILERFSAQQFPDLHSELNLSSLELGDSALYFCASSVADNYGYTFGSGTRLTVV.

This chain joins TRBV7-9 and TRBJ1-4; TRBD1 matches at 7 bases. The CDR3 runs to 15 residues. V shed 5 bases and J 5 bases; nucleotides not matched to a gene: 8. The germline V gene has CDR1 SEHNR and CDR2 FQNEAQ (reference sequence). CDR3 loop: CASSPRDSENEKLFF. As DNA, the CDR3 is TGTGCCAGCAGCCCCCGGGACAGTGAGAATGAAAAACTGTTTTTT.

This chain's CDR3 is CSVEDLGQGLHKNYGYTF. CDR3 bases: TGCAGCGTTGAAGATCTGGGACAGGGGCTCCACAAAAACTATGGCTACACCTTC. The rearrangement uses TRBV29-1 and TRBJ1-2, with 10 bases lining up with TRBD1. Germline V gives CDR1 SQVTM, CDR2 ANQGSEA. V lost 0 bases, J lost 2 bases, and 12 bases stayed unmatched. The CDR3 covers 18 residues.

This clonotype was seen only once. The chain's CDR3 is CSARIGGAQQETQYF. CDR3 in DNA: TGCAGTGCTAGAATTGGTGGCGCCCAACAAGAGACCCAGTACTTC. This chain connects TRBV20-1 to TRBJ2-5; D not resolved. The CDR3 contains 15 residues. The V and J ends lost 2 bases and 2 bases respectively, with 15 bases between them. Germline V gene lookup returns CDR1 DFQATT and CDR2 SNEGSKA (reference sequence).

This chain links TRBV27 with TRBJ2-3; D is uncertain. Trimming left V 6 bases short and J 3 bases short, with 7 bases between. The germline gives CDR1 MNHEY, CDR2 SMNVEV (reference sequence). This CDR3 spans 12 amino acids. CDR3 in amino acids: CASRTVTDTQYF. In nucleotides, the CDR3 is TGTGCCAGCAGAACAGTAACAGATACGCAGTATTTT.

The rearrangement links TRBV24-1 to TRBJ2-5; D gene uncertain. The CDR3 consists of 11 residues. CDR1 and CDR2 from the germline V gene are KGHDR and SFDVKD. Trimming cost V 3 bases and J 4 bases, with 2 bases left between them. The DNA of the CDR3 is TGTGCCACCAGTGATGGAGAGACCCAGTACTTC. Its translation is CATSDGETQYF.

This clonotype occurred once. The V and J genes are TRBV20-1 and TRBJ1-2; D gene uncertain. Deletions cut 4 bases from V and 5 bases from J, with 8 bases between. Germline CDR1 is DFQATT and CDR2 is SNEGSKA (reference sequence). The CDR3 loop spans 11 amino acids. The DNA for the CDR3 is TGCAGTGCTACCGGCCCATATGGCTACACCTTC. Encoded protein: CSATGPYGYTF.

The chain carries TRBV27 and TRBJ1-2, with 7 bases lining up with TRBD1. This CDR3 spans 17 amino acids. V shed 2 bases and J 0 bases; nucleotides not matched to a gene: 9. Germline CDR1 and CDR2: MNHEY and SMNVEV (reference sequence). The CDR3 is CASSLTPYTGANYGYTF. The DNA for the CDR3 is TGTGCCAGCAGTTTAACGCCGTACACAGGGGCTAACTATGGCTACACCTTC.

The J gene is TRBJ2-1, the V gene TRBV7-9; TRBD2 might be the D (5 bases). CDR1 is SEHNR, CDR2 FQNEAQ, per germline (reference sequence). With 3 bases removed from V and 7 bases from J, the gap between germline ends came to 19 bases. The CDR3 runs 16 residues. The CDR3 nucleotides are TGTGCCAGCAGCTTGGCGATGTCTAGCCGAGGGAATGAGCAGTTCTTC. Protein product: CASSLAMSSRGNEQFF.

This chain uses TRBV13 with TRBJ1-4; D unresolved. V was trimmed by 5 bases and J by 2 bases, leaving 9 bases between them. In germline, CDR1 is PRHDT, CDR2 FYEKMQ (reference sequence). The CDR3 covers 14 residues. The CDR3 region is CASSRGRTNEKLFF. Written as DNA, the CDR3 is TGTGCCAGCAGCCGAGGGAGGACTAATGAAAAACTGTTTTTT. The entire variable domain, with the rest obtained from reference TRBV13 and TRBJ1-4, is as follows: AAGVIQSPRHLIKEKRETATLKCYPIPRHDTVYWYQQGPGQDPQFLISFYEKMQSDKGSIPDRFSAQQFSDYHSELNMSSLELGDSALYFCASSRGRTNEKLFFGSGTQLSVL.

This clonotype appeared once. J is TRBJ2-5 and V is TRBV3-1, with a weak D call TRBD2 (6 bases). The V and J ends lost 4 bases and 4 bases respectively, with 19 bases between them. CDR3 length equals 16 residues. Germline assignment: CDR1 LGHDT and CDR2 YNNKEL (reference sequence). The CDR3 coding sequence is TGTGCCAGCAGCCCTAGGCGGAGGGAGGTTAGAGAGACCCAGTACTTC. Its translation: CASSPRRREVRETQYF.

The rearrangement joins TRBV29-1 to TRBJ2-1; D is possibly TRBD2 (6 bases). Trimming shortened V by 4 bases and J by 1 base, and 14 bases separated the two germline ends. The CDR3 has 15 residues. Germline CDR1 and CDR2: SQVTM and ANQGSEA. The CDR3 region is CSVVGRGISYNEQFF. The CDR3 nucleotides are TGCAGCGTTGTAGGGCGGGGAATATCCTACAATGAGCAGTTCTTC.

This chain uses TRBV6-1 with TRBJ1-2, with 9 bases matching TRBD1. The CDR3 sequence is 14 residues long. In germline, CDR1 is MNHNS, CDR2 SASEGT. The V segment lost 1 base and the J segment 3 bases; nucleotides outside the gene matches: 0. The CDR3: CASSEGDRDYGYTF. CDR3 DNA sequence: TGTGCCAGCAGTGAAGGGGACAGGGACTATGGCTACACCTTC.

The chain links TRBV9 to TRBJ1-2; D remains ambiguous. The V end lost 4 bases, the J end lost 6 bases, and 16 bases lay between the germline ends. This CDR3 has 14 amino acids. The V gene's germline CDR1 is SGDLS and CDR2 YYNGEE. The CDR3 DNA is TGTGCCAGCAGCCCTGAGACCGAGGATAATGGCTACACCTTC. Protein: CASSPETEDNGYTF.